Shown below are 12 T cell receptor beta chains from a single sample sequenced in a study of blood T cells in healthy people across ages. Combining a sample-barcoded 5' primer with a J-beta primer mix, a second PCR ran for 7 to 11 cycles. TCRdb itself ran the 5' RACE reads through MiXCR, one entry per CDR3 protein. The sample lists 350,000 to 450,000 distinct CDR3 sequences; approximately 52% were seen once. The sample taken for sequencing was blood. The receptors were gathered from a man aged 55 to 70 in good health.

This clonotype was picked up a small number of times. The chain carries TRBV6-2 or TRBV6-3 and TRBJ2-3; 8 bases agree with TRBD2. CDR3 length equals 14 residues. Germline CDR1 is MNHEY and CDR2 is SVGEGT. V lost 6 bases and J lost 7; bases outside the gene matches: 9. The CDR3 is CASRSGGPPYTQYF. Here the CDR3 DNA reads TGTGCCAGCAGATCGGGGGGGCCACCGTATACGCAGTATTTT.

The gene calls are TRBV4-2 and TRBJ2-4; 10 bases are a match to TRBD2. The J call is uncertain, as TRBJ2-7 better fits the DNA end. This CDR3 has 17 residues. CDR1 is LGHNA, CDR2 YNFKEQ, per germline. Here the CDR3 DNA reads TGTGCCAGCAGCCAAGGGGGGCTAGCGGGAGAGGGGTACGAGCAGTACTTC. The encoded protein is CASSQGGLAGEGYEQYF.

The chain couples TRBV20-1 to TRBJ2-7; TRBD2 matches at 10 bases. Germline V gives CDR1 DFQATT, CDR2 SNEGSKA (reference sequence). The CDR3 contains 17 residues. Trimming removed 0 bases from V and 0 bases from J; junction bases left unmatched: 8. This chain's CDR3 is CSARDWGSGGPSYEQYF. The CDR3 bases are TGCAGTGCTAGAGATTGGGGTAGCGGGGGGCCCTCCTACGAGCAGTACTTC.

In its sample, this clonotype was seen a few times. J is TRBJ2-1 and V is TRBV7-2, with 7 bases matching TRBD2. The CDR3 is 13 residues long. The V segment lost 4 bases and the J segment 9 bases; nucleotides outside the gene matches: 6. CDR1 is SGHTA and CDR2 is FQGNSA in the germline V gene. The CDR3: CASSSTGGGEQFF. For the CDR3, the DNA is TGTGCCAGCAGCTCCACGGGGGGTGGTGAGCAGTTCTTC.

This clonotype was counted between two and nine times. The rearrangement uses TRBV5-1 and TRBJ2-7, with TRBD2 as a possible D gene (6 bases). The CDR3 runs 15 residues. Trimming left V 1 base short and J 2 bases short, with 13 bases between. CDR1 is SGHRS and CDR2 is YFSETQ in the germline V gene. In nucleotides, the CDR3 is TGCGCCAGCAGCTTGAACGGGGGTCCAACCTACGAGCAGTACTTC. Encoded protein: CASSLNGGPTYEQYF.

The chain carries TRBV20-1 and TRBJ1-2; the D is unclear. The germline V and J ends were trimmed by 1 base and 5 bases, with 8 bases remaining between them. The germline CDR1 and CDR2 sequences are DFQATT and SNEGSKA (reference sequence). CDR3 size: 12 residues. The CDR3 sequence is CSARVADYGYTF. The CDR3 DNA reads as TGCAGTGCTAGAGTGGCGGATTATGGCTACACCTTC.

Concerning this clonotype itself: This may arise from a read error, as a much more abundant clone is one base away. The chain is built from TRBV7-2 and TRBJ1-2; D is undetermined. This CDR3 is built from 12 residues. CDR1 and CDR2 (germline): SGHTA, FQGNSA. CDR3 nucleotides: TGTGCCAGCGGAGAGGGTAACTATGACTACACCTTC. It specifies CASGEGNYDYTF.

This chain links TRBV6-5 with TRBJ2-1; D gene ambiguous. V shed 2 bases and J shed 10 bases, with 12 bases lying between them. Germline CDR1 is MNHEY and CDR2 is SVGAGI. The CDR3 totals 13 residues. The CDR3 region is CASSYGSESEQFF. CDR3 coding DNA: TGTGCCAGCAGTTACGGCTCAGAATCGGAGCAGTTCTTC.

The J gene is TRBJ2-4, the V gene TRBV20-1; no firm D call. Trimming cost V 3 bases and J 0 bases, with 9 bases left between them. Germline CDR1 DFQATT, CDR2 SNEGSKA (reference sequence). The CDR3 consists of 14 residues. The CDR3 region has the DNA TGCAGTGCTAGCGGCAGACTAGCCAAAAACATTCAGTACTTC. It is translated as CSASGRLAKNIQYF.

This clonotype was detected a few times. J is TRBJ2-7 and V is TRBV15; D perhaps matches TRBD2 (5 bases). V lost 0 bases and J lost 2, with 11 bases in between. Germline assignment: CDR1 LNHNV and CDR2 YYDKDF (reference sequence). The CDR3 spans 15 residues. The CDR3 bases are TGTGCCACCAGCAGAGATCTAGCAGATACCTACGAGCAGTACTTC. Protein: CATSRDLADTYEQYF.

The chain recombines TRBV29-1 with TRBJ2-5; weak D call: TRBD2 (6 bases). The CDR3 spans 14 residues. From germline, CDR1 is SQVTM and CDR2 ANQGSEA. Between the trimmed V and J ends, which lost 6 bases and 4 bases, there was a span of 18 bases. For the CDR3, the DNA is TGCAGCGTCCGAGACGGGGGATGGGTAGAGACCCAGTACTTC. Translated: CSVRDGGWVETQYF. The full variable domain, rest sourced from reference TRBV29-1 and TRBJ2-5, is SAVISQKPSRDICQRGTSLTIQCQVDSQVTMMFWYRQQPGQSLTLIATANQGSEATYESGFVIDKFPISRPNLTFSTLTVSNMSPEDSSIYLCSVRDGGWVETQYFGPGTRLLVL.

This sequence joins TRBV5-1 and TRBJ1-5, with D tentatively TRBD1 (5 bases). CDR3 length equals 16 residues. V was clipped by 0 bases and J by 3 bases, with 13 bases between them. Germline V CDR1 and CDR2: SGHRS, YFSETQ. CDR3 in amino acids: CASSLEAGPLNQPQHF. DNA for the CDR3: TGCGCCAGCAGCTTGGAGGCAGGGCCCCTCAATCAGCCCCAGCATTTT.